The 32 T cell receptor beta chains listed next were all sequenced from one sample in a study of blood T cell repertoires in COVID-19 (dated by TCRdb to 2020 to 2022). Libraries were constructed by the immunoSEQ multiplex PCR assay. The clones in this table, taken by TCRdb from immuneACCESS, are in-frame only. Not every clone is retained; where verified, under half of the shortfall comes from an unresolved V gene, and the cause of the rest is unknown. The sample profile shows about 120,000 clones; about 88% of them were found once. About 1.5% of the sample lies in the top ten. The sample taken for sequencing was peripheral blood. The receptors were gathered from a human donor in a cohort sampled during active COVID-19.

CDR3 nucleotides: TGTGCCACCAGCAGAGATAAGGGAGGGGCCGAGACCCAGTACTTC. Its protein is CATSRDKGGAETQYF. V usage is TRBV15 and J usage is TRBJ2-5; 7 bases match TRBD2. The CDR3 is made up of 15 amino acids. V was clipped by 0 bases and J by 5 bases; unmatched bases: 6. The germline CDR1 and CDR2 sequences are LNHNV and YYDKDF (reference sequence). The full variable domain, in which reference TRBV15 and TRBJ2-5 provide the parts outside the CDR3, is DAMVIQNPRYQVTQFGKPVTLSCSQTLNHNVMYWYQQKSSQAPKLLFHYYDKDFNNEADTPDNFQSRRPNTSFCFLDIRSPGLGDTAMYLCATSRDKGGAETQYFGPGTRLLVL.

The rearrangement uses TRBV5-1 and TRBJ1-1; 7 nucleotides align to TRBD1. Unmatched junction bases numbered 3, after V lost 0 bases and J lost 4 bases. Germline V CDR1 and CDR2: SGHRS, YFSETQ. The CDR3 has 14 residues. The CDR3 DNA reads TGCGCCAGCAGCTTGGGCGCAGGGGGCACTGAAGCTTTCTTT. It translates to CASSLGAGGTEAFF. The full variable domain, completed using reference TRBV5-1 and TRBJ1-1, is KAGVTQTPRYLIKTRGQQVTLSCSPISGHRSVSWYQQTPGQGLQFLFEYFSETQRNKGNFPGRFSGRQFSNSRSEMNVSTLELGDSALYLCASSLGAGGTEAFFGQGTRLTVV.

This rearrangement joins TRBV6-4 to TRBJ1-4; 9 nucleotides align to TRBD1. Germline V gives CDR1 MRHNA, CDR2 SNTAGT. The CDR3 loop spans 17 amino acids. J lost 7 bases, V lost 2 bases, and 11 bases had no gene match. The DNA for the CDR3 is TGTGCCAGCAGTGACCCTTGCTACAGGGGGCGTTGTGAAAAACTGTTTTTT. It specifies CASSDPCYRGRCEKLFF.

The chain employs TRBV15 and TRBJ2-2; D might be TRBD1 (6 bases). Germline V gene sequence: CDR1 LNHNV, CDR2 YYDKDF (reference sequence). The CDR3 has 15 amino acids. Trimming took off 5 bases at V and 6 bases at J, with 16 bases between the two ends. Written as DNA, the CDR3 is TGTGCCACCAGCGAAAACAGGGTTGGGGCCGGGGAGCTGTTTTTT. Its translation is CATSENRVGAGELFF. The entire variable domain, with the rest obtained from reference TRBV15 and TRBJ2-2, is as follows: DAMVIQNPRYQVTQFGKPVTLSCSQTLNHNVMYWYQQKSSQAPKLLFHYYDKDFNNEADTPDNFQSRRPNTSFCFLDIRSPGLGDTAMYLCATSENRVGAGELFFGEGSRLTVL.

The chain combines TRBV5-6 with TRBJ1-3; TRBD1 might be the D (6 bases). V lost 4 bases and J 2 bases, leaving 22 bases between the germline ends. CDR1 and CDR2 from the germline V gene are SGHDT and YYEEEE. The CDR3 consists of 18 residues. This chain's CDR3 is CASSSGQILFVPGNTIYF. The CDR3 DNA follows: TGTGCCAGCAGCAGTGGACAGATTCTCTTCGTACCTGGAAACACCATATATTTT.

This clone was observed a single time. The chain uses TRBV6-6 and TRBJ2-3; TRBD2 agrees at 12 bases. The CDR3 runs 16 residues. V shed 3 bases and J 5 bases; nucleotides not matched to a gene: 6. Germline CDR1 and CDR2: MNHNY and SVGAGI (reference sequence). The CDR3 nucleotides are TGTGCCAGCAGTTATACGGCGGGACTAGCGGGAGATACGCAGTATTTT. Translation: CASSYTAGLAGDTQYF.

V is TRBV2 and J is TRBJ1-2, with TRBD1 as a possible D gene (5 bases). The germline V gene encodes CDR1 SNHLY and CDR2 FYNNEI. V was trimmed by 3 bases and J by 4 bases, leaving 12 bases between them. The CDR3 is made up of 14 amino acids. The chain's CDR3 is CASSDHGAVYGYTF. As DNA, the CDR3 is TGTGCCAGCAGTGATCATGGGGCGGTCTATGGCTACACCTTC. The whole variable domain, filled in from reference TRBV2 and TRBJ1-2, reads EPEVTQTPSHQVTQMGQEVILRCVPISNHLYFYWYRQILGQKVEFLVSFYNNEISEKSEIFDDQFSVERPDGSNFTLKIRSTKLEDSAMYFCASSDHGAVYGYTFGSGTRLTVV.

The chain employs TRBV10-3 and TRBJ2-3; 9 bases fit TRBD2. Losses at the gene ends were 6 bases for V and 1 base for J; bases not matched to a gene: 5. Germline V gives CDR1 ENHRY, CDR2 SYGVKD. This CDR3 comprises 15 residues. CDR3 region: CAIRSKRGGTDTQYF. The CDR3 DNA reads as TGTGCCATCAGGAGCAAGCGGGGGGGCACAGATACGCAGTATTTT.

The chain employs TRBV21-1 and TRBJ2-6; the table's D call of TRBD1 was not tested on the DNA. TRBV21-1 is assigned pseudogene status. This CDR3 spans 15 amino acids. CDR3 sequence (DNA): TGTGCCAGCGGACAGTACGCCTCTGGGGCCAACGTCCTGACTTTC. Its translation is CASGQYASGANVLTF.

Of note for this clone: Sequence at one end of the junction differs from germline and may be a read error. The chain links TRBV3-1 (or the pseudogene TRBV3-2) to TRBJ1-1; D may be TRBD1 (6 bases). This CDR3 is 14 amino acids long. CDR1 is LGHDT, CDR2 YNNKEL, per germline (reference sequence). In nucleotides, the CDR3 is TGTGCCAGCAGGCAAGGACAGCCGAACACTGAAGCTTTCTTT. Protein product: CASRQGQPNTEAFF.

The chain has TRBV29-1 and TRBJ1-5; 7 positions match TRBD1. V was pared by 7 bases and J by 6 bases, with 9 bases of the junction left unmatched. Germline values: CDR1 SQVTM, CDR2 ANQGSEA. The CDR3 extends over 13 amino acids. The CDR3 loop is CSGVRGTCQPQHF. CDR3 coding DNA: TGCAGCGGTGTCAGGGGGACGTGTCAGCCCCAGCATTTT.

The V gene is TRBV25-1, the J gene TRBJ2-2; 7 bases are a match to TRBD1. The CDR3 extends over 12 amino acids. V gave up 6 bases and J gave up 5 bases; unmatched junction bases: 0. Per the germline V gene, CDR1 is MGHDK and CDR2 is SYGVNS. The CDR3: CASRQGTGELFF. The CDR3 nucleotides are TGTGCCAGCAGACAGGGGACCGGGGAGCTGTTTTTT.

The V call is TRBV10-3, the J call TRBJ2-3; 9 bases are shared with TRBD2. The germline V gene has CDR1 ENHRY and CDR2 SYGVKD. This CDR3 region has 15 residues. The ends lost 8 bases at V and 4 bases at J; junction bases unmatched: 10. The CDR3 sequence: CAILSAGGPADTQYF. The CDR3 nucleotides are TGTGCCATCCTCTCGGCGGGGGGGCCAGCAGATACGCAGTATTTT.

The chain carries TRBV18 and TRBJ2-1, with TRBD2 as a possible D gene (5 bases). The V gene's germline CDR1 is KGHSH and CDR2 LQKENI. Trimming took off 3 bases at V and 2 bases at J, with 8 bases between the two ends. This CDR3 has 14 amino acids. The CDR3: CASSPPSTYNEQFF. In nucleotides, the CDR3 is TGTGCCAGCTCACCCCCTAGCACCTACAATGAGCAGTTCTTC.

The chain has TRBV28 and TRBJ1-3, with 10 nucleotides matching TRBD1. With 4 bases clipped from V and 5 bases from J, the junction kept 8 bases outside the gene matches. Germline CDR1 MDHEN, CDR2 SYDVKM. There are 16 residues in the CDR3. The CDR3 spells CASSSKTGQGRNTIYF. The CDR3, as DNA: TGTGCCAGCAGTTCCAAGACGGGACAGGGGAGAAACACCATATATTTT.

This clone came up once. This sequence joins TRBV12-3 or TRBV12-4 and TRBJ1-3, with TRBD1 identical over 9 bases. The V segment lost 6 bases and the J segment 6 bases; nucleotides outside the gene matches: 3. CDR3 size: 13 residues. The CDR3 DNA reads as TGTGCCAGCAGCACAGGGGGCACAAACACCATATATTTT. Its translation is CASSTGGTNTIYF.

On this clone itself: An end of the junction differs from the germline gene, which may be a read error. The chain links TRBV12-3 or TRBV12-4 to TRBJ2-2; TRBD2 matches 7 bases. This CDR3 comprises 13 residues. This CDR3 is CASILRGAGELFF. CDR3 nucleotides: TGTGCCAGCATTTTACGGGGGGCCGGGGAGCTGTTTTTT.

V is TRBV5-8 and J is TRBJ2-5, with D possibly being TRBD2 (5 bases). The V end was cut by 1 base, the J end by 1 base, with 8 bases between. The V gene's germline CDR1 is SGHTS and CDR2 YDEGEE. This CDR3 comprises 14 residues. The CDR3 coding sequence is TGTGCCAGCAGCTTGCCGGGGTCCCAAGAGACCCAGTACTTC. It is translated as CASSLPGSQETQYF.

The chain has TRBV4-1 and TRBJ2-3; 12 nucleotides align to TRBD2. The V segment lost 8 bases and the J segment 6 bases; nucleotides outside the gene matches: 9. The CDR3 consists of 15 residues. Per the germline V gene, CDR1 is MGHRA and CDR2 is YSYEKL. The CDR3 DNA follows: TGCGCCAGCGCGAGGTCCCTAGCGGGGGGGGATACGCAGTATTTT. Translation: CASARSLAGGDTQYF.

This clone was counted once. The CDR3 sequence is CASSLAPAGAAGELFF. The DNA for the CDR3 is TGTGCCAGCAGCTTAGCCCCCGCGGGAGCGGCCGGGGAGCTGTTTTTT. The genes are TRBV7-9 and TRBJ2-2, with TRBD2 matching 7 bases. The length of the CDR3 is 16 residues. Looked up from germline, CDR1 is SEHNR and CDR2 is FQNEAQ (reference sequence). The V segment lost 0 bases and the J segment 6 bases; nucleotides outside the gene matches: 7.

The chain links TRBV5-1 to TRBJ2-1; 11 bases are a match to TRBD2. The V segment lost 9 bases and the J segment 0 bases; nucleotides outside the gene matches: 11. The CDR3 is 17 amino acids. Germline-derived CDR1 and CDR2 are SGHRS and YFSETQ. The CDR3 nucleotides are TGCGCCACCCAGGAGTTAACTAGCGGGAGCTCCTACAATGAGCAGTTCTTC. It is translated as CATQELTSGSSYNEQFF.

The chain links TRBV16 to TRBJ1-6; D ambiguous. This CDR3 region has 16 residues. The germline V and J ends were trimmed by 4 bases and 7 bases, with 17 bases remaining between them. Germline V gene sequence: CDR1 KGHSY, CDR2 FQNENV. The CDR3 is CASSPRTGVGNSPLHF. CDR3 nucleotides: TGTGCCAGCAGCCCAAGGACCGGGGTGGGGAATTCACCCCTCCACTTT.

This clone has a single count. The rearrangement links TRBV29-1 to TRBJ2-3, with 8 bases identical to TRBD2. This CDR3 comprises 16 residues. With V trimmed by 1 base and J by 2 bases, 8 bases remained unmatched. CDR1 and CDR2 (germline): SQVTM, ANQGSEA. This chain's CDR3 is CSVEGGSGGFTDTQYF. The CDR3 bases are TGCAGCGTTGAAGGTGGGAGCGGGGGCTTCACAGATACGCAGTATTTT.

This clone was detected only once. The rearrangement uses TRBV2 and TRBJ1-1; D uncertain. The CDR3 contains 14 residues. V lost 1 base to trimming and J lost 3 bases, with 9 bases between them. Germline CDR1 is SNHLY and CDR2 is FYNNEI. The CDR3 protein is CASSEGGGYTEAFF. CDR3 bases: TGTGCCAGCAGTGAAGGGGGAGGGTACACTGAAGCTTTCTTT.

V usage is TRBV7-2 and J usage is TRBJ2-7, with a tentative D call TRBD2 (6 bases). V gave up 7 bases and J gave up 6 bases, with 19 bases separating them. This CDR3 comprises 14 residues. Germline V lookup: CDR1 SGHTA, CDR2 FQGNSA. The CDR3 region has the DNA TGTGCCAGCAACATAGGTGGGGGGTACGGCGAGCAGTACTTC. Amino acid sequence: CASNIGGGYGEQYF.

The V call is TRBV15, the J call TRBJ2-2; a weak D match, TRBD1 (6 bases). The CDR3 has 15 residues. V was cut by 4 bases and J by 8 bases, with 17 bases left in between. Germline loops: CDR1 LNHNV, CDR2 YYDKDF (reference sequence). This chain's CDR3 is CATSIRVPGTGELFF. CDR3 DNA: TGTGCCACCAGCATTCGCGTCCCTGGGACAGGGGAGCTGTTTTTT.

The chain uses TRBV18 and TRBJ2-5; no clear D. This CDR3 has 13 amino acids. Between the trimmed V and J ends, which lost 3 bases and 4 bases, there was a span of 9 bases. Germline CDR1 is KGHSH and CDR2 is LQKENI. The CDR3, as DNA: TGTGCCAGCTCACCCCCCCCCGGAGAGACCCAGTACTTC. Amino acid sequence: CASSPPPGETQYF.

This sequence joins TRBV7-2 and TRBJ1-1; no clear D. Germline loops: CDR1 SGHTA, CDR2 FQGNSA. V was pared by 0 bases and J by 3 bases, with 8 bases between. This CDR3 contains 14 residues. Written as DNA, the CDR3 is TGTGCCAGCAGCTTAGCTCGCGGGTACACTGAAGCTTTCTTT. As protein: CASSLARGYTEAFF.

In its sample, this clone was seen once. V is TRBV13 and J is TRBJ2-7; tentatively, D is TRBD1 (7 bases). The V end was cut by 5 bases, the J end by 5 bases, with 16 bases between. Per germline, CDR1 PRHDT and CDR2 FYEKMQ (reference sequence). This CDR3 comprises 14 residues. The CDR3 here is CASSGSGGGDEQYF. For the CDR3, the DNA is TGTGCCAGCAGCGGATCAGGGGGAGGTGACGAGCAGTACTTC.

CDR3 sequence (DNA): TGTGCCAGCTCACCACTGCCGGGGGGTTACGAGCAGTACTTC. Its translation: CASSPLPGGYEQYF. The chain links TRBV18 to TRBJ2-7, with 7 bases that match TRBD2. This CDR3 spans 14 amino acids. Trimming cost V 1 base and J 4 bases; bases outside gene matches: 4. Germline CDR1 reads KGHSH; CDR2 reads LQKENI. Filled out from reference TRBV18 and TRBJ2-7, the complete variable domain reads NAGVMQNPRHLVRRRGQEARLRCSPMKGHSHVYWYRQLPEEGLKFMVYLQKENIIDESGMPKERFSAEFPKEGPSILRIQQVVRGDSAAYFCASSPLPGGYEQYFGPGTRLTVT.

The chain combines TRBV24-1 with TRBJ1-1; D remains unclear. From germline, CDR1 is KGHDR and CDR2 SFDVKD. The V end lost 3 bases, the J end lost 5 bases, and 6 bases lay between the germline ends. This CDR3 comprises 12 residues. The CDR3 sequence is CATSDGGTEAFF. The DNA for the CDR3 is TGTGCCACCAGTGATGGAGGAACTGAAGCTTTCTTT.

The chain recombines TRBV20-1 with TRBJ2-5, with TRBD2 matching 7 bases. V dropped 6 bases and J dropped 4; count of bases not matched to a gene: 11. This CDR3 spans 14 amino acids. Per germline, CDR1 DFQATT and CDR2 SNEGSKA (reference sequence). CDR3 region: CSASTAGVGETQYF. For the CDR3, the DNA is TGCAGTGCCAGTACTGCGGGAGTAGGAGAGACCCAGTACTTC.